The 13 T cell receptor beta chains presented below share a single source sample, sequenced in a study of blood T cell repertoires in COVID-19. Some clones are missing from TCRdb's copy, which holds only in-frame ones; the method was immunoSEQ multiplex PCR. The sample has 110,000 or so clones, roughly 84% seen once. The sequencing sample was made of peripheral blood. These receptors were collected from a man between 40 and 49 years old with acute or convalescent COVID-19.

This rearrangement joins TRBV23-1 to TRBJ1-2; no clear D gene. TRBV23-1 counts as an open reading frame of uncertain function. V lost 0 bases and J 4 bases, leaving 12 bases between the germline ends. The CDR3 contains 15 residues. In DNA form, the CDR3 reads TGCGCCAGCAGTCAATCGAAGAGGGAATTCTATGGCTACACCTTC. Amino acid sequence: CASSQSKREFYGYTF.

The chain recombines TRBV7-9 with TRBJ1-1; D gene ambiguous. V was shortened by 7 bases and J by 10 bases, with 16 bases between the two germline ends. CDR3 length equals 12 residues. Germline CDR1 and CDR2: SEHNR and FQNEAQ (reference sequence). The CDR3 DNA reads as TGTGCCAGCATAAGTAGAAGGCAGCGAGCTTTCTTT. Translating it yields CASISRRQRAFF.

The V gene is TRBV29-1, the J gene TRBJ2-5, with 8 bases lining up with TRBD2. J gave up 3 bases and V 6 bases, and 6 bases lay outside the gene matches. The CDR3 loop spans 13 amino acids. CDR1 SQVTM and CDR2 ANQGSEA come from the germline V gene. The CDR3 bases are TGCAGCGTCCGGGGGGGCCCCAAAGAGACCCAGTACTTC. Encoded protein: CSVRGGPKETQYF.

The gene calls are TRBV10-3 and TRBJ1-4; 7 nucleotides line up with TRBD1. V shed 11 bases, J shed 5 bases, and the junction held 8 bases outside the gene matches. Germline-derived CDR1 and CDR2 are ENHRY and SYGVKD. The CDR3 sequence is 13 residues long. CDR3: CALSGQYNEKLFF. The CDR3 coding sequence is TGTGCCTTATCGGGACAGTACAATGAAAAACTGTTTTTT.

The genes are TRBV5-1 and TRBJ2-5; D uncertain. V was cut by 1 base and J by 2 bases, with 12 bases left in between. The CDR3 has 15 amino acids. Germline V CDR1 and CDR2: SGHRS, YFSETQ. The CDR3 region has the DNA TGCGCCAGCAGCTTGACGGCAGCGCTTCAAGAGACCCAGTACTTC. Its translation: CASSLTAALQETQYF.

The V call is TRBV4-1, the J call TRBJ2-1, with TRBD1 matching 9 bases. Trimming removed 6 bases from V and 3 bases from J; junction bases left unmatched: 9. The CDR3 is made up of 16 amino acids. The V gene's germline CDR1 is MGHRA and CDR2 YSYEKL. This CDR3 reads CASSPAGTGFYNEQFF. CDR3 nucleotides: TGCGCCAGCAGTCCGGCCGGGACAGGGTTCTACAATGAGCAGTTCTTC.

The V gene is TRBV9, the J gene TRBJ2-5, with D maybe TRBD1 (6 bases). V shed 4 bases and J shed 4 bases, with 17 bases lying between them. The CDR3 loop spans 15 amino acids. The germline CDR1 and CDR2 sequences are SGDLS and YYNGEE. CDR3 sequence (DNA): TGTGCCAGCAGCAGGTCAGGGGAAATCGGAGAGACCCAGTACTTC. Amino acid sequence: CASSRSGEIGETQYF.

The chain links TRBV12-3 or TRBV12-4 to TRBJ1-3; D not certain. The CDR3 runs 12 residues. V was clipped by 5 bases and J by 11 bases, with 13 bases between them. Here the CDR3 DNA reads TGTGCCAGCAGTCCTTCCATGGCGGCCATATATTTT. This codes for CASSPSMAAIYF.

CDR3 in amino acids: CASSQDGSTDTQYF. The DNA for the CDR3 is TGTGCCAGCAGCCAAGACGGGAGCACAGATACGCAGTATTTT. This chain joins TRBV3-1 (or the pseudogene TRBV3-2) and TRBJ2-3; no clear D. The germline V and J ends were trimmed by 0 bases and 0 bases, with 4 bases remaining between them. CDR3 length equals 14 residues. In germline, CDR1 is LGHDT, CDR2 YNNKEL (reference sequence).

This clone is a singleton in its sample. V is TRBV7-2 and J is TRBJ1-1; D possibly corresponds to TRBD1 (5 bases). The V end was cut by 6 bases, the J end by 5 bases, with 19 bases between. The CDR3 is made up of 15 amino acids. Per the germline V gene, CDR1 is SGHTA and CDR2 is FQGNSA. CDR3 in amino acids: CASSGKAGQWTEAFF. As DNA, the CDR3 is TGTGCCAGCAGTGGGAAGGCAGGGCAGTGGACTGAAGCTTTCTTT.

The chain couples TRBV24-1 to TRBJ2-5, with 8 bases matching TRBD1. This CDR3 spans 13 amino acids. Germline V CDR1 and CDR2: KGHDR, SFDVKD. The ends lost 6 bases at V and 5 bases at J; junction bases unmatched: 4. The chain's CDR3 is CATSQGARETQYF. CDR3 DNA sequence: TGTGCCACCAGTCAGGGGGCGCGGGAGACCCAGTACTTC.

The CDR3, as DNA: TGTGCCAGCAGCTCTAATCCGTACGAGCAGTACTTC. Translated, it gives CASSSNPYEQYF. This chain connects TRBV6-5 to TRBJ2-7; D unclear. CDR1 and CDR2 from the germline V gene are MNHEY and SVGAGI. CDR3 size: 12 residues. V lost 6 bases and J lost 4, with 10 bases in between.

The rearrangement links TRBV9 to TRBJ2-7; D might be TRBD2 (6 bases). The CDR3 has 13 amino acids. V lost 5 bases and J 2 bases, leaving 11 bases between the germline ends. Per germline, CDR1 SGDLS and CDR2 YYNGEE. This CDR3 is CASSSGYTYEQYF. CDR3 in DNA: TGTGCCAGCAGTAGCGGTTATACCTACGAGCAGTACTTC.